This T cell receptor (beta chain) originates from a study of chemoradiotherapy in HPV16-positive cancers. Looking at the study overall: Functional T-cell assays on a couple of HPV16-positive patients' cells defined candidate HPV-specific clones and common TCR motifs.

Whole-study findings and limits: The functional HPV-specific definition rests on just two HPV16-positive patients.

This clone was counted once. Its antigen is unidentified. Sequenced by immunoSEQ multiplex PCR; TCRdb stores in-frame clones only, minus some. Of 1,500 to 2,000 clones in the sample, about 85% were seen once. J gave up 5 bases and V 10 bases, and 5 bases lay outside the gene matches. CDR1 MNHNY and CDR2 SVGAGI come from the germline V gene (reference sequence). This CDR3 contains 12 residues. The sequence came from a human donor with HPV-associated anogenital cancer. The chain couples TRBV6-6 to TRBJ1-5; 7 nucleotides match TRBD1. The input for sequencing was tumor tissue, taken from a patient who underwent chemoradiotherapy. CDR3 coding DNA: TGTGCCAACGACAGGGACGATCAGCCCCAGCATTTT. It codes for CANDRDDQPQHF.